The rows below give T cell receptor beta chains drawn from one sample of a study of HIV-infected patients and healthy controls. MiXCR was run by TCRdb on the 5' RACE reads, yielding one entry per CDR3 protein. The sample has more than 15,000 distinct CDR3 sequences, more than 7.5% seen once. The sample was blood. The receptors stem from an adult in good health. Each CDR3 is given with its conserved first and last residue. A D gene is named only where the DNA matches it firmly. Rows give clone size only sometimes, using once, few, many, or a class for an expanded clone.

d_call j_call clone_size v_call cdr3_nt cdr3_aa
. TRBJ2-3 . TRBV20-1 TGCAGTGCTTATCGTGGACAGTTTGAGACAGATACGCAGTATTTT CSAYRGQFETDTQYF
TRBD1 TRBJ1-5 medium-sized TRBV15 TGTGCCACCAGCAGAGACGCAACCGGGACAGGTTATCAGCCCCAGCATTTT CATSRDATGTGYQPQHF
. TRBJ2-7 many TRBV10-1 TGCGCCAGCGGGTCAACTACCTACGAGCAGTACTTC CASGSTTYEQYF
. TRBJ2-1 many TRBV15 TGTGCCACCAGCAGAGGCCTGGGAGGTTCCTACAATGAGCAGTTCTTC CATSRGLGGSYNEQFF
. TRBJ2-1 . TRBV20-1 TGCAGTGCTAGTTTGTCCGAATACAATGAGCAGTTCTTC CSASLSEYNEQFF
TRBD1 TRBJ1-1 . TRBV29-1 TGCAGCGCTCTGACAGGGACTGAAGCTTTCTTT CSALTGTEAFF
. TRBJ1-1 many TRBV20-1 TGCAGTGCTAGAGTTAAGGCGAACACTGAAGCTTTCTTT CSARVKANTEAFF
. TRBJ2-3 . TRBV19 TGTGCCAGTAGTATAAACAGAGGTGGCACAGATACGCAGTATTTT CASSINRGGTDTQYF
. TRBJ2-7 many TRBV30 TGTGCCTGGAGTGGCGGTATCGAGCAGTACTTC CAWSGGIEQYF
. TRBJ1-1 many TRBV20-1 TGCAGTGCTAGAGAGGTGGGATTCGCTACTGAAGCTTTCTTT CSAREVGFATEAFF
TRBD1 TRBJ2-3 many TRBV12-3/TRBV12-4 TGTGCCAGCAGTTTATCGGGACAGGGCACAGATACGCAGTATTTT CASSLSGQGTDTQYF
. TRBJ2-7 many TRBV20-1 TGCAGTGCCTTTCCGGGCCCTAGCTCCTACGAGCAGTACTTC CSAFPGPSSYEQYF
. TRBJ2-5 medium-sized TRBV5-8 TGTGCCAGCAGCTCCCTAGGGGGGGAGACCCAGTACTTC CASSSLGGETQYF
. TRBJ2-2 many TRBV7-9 TGTGCCAGCAGCAAATCCGGGGAGCTGTTTTTT CASSKSGELFF
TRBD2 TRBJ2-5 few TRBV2 TGTGCCAGCAGTGAAGGTCTAGCGGGAGAAAGTGAGACCCAGTACTTC CASSEGLAGESETQYF
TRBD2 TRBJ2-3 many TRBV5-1 TGCGCCAGCAGCCTTCTAGCGGGGACAAGCACAGATACGCAGTATTTT CASSLLAGTSTDTQYF
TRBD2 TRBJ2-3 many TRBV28 TGTGCCAGCAGTTCCGCAGCGGGAGGCGACACAGATACGCAGTATTTT CASSSAAGGDTDTQYF
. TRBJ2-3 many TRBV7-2 TGTGCCAGCAGCTTAGACAGGGTAGAGACAGATACGCAGTATTTT CASSLDRVETDTQYF
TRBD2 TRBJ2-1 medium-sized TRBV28 TGTGCCAGCAGTTTATGGGGGACTAGCGGGAGAAATGAGCAGTTCTTC CASSLWGTSGRNEQFF
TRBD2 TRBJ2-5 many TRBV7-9 TGTGCCAGCAGCTTAGCGGGGTTGGGACTAGCGATACAAGAGACCCAGTACTTC CASSLAGLGLAIQETQYF
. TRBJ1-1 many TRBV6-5 TGTGCCAGCAGTTACGGGGGGGCTGGAACTGAAGCTTTCTTT CASSYGGAGTEAFF
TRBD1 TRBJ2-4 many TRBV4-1 TGCGCCAGCAGCCAGGGACAGGGCCCGGTACACATTCAGTACTTC CASSQGQGPVHIQYF
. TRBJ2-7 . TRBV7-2 TGTGCCAGCAGCAGAAGCTGGGAGCAGTACTTC CASSRSWEQYF
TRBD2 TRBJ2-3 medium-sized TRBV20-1 TGCAGTGCCCATCCTCTAGCGGGAGTCGGCTATACGCAGTATTTT CSAHPLAGVGYTQYF
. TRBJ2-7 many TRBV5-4 TGTGCCAGCAGCGGGGAACGGGGGGCTGAGGAGCAGTACTTC CASSGERGAEEQYF
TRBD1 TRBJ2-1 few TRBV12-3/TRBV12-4 TGTGCCAGCAGACCAGACAGGGGCACCTACAATGAGCAGTTCTTC CASRPDRGTYNEQFF
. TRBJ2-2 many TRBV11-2 TGTGCCAGCAGCTTAGAGCCCTGGAGCGGAGGGGAGCTGTTTTTT CASSLEPWSGGELFF
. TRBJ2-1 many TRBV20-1 TGCAGTGCTAGAGATACTGGGACAATCTACAATGAGCAGTTCTTC CSARDTGTIYNEQFF
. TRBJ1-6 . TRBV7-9 TGTGCCAGCAGCTTGAGGGATTCACCCCTCCACTTT CASSLRDSPLHF
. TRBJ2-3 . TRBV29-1 TGCAGCGTTGATGTCGCAGATACGCAGTATTTT CSVDVADTQYF
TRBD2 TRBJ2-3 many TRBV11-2 TGTGCCAGCAGCTTAGGGACTAGCGGCACAGATACGCAGTATTTT CASSLGTSGTDTQYF
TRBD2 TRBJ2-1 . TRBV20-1 TGCAGTGCTAGAGTTCAGCGGGAGAGGGGCAATGAGCAGTTCTTC CSARVQRERGNEQFF
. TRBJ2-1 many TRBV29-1 TGCAGCGTTCTCGGCAGACAGGTCAATGAGCAGTTCTTC CSVLGRQVNEQFF
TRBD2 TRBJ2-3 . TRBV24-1 TGTGCCTCCGGGACTAGCGGCACAGATACGCAGTATTTT CASGTSGTDTQYF
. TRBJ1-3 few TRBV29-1 TGCAGCGTTGACTCGGGGAGCGGCTCTGGAAACACCATATATTTT CSVDSGSGSGNTIYF
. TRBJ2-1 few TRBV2 TGTGCCAGCAGTGACGGGAGAACCTACAATGAGCAGTTCTTC CASSDGRTYNEQFF
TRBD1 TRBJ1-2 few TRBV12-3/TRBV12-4 TGTGCCACCGGATTAGGGGGCGGGAGCTATGGCTACACCTTC CATGLGGGSYGYTF
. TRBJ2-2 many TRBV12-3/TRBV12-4 TGTGCCAGCAGTTTAGTCATCCAGGCCAGCGGGGAGCTGTTTTTT CASSLVIQASGELFF
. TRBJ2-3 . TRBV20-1 TGCAGTGCTAGGGCCTGGGGGGTCACAGATACGCAGTATTTT CSARAWGVTDTQYF
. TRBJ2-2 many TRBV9 TGTGCCAGCAGCGTAGTGATGTCGGCCGGGGAGCTGTTTTTT CASSVVMSAGELFF
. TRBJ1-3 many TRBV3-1 TGTGCCAGCAGCCAAGGGCGCGGCTCTGGAAACACCATATATTTT CASSQGRGSGNTIYF
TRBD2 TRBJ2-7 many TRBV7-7 TGTGCCAGCAGCTTAAGTGGACTAGCGGGAGACGAGCAGTACTTC CASSLSGLAGDEQYF
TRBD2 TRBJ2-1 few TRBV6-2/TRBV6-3 TGTGCCAGCAGCCCGGCGGCGGGAGGGCCCTACAATGAGCAGTTCTTC CASSPAAGGPYNEQFF
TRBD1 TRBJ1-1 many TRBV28 TGTGCCAGCAGTTTGGGACAGGGGGCGACTGAAGCTTTCTTT CASSLGQGATEAFF
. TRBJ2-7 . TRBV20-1 TGCAGTGCTCAATCCGGGACTGGCTCCTACGAGCAGTACTTC CSAQSGTGSYEQYF
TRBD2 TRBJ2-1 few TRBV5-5 TGTGCCAGCAGCTTGGCCGTATTACTTGCGGGGGCCTACAATGAGCAGTTCTTC CASSLAVLLAGAYNEQFF
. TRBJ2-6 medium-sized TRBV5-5 TGTGCCAGCAGCTTTGGCCCAACTGGGGCCAACGTCCTGACTTTC CASSFGPTGANVLTF
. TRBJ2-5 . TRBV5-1 TGCGCCAGCAGCTTTAATACAGGGAAAGAGACCCAGTACTTC CASSFNTGKETQYF
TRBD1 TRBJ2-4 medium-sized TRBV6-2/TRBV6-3 TGTGCCAGCAGTGATGGACAGGGGGGTGTCAAAAACATTCAGTACTTC CASSDGQGGVKNIQYF
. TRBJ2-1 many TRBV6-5 TGTGCCAGCAGTTACCCCGCAGGCAATGAGCAGTTCTTC CASSYPAGNEQFF